A single sample gave rise to the 16 T cell receptor beta chains below, sequenced in a study of cytomegalovirus exposure and HLA in healthy donors. Assay: immunoSEQ multiplex PCR; the TCRdb copy retains only in-frame clones and omits some. The profile covers over 100,000 clones, with about 91% appearing a single time and over 1% taken by the ten largest. Sample: PBMCs. These receptors originate from a young woman in good health and CMV-seronegative.

J is TRBJ2-3 and V is TRBV14; 10 bases are shared with TRBD2. The junction had 6 bases not matched to a gene; V was cut back by 4 bases and J by 2 bases. The CDR3 is made up of 16 amino acids. Germline V lookup: CDR1 SGHDN, CDR2 FVKESK. CDR3 sequence: CASSPSSGGITDTQYF. CDR3 sequence (DNA): TGTGCCAGCAGCCCATCTAGCGGGGGTATCACAGATACGCAGTATTTT.

The chain links TRBV19 to TRBJ2-2, with TRBD2 matching over 10 bases. The V and J ends lost 5 bases and 6 bases, in that order; junction bases with no gene match: 15. The V gene's germline CDR1 is LNHDA and CDR2 SQIVND (reference sequence). The CDR3 runs 18 residues. The CDR3 loop reads CASSHFLAGGFNAGELFF. For the CDR3, the DNA is TGTGCCAGTAGTCACTTTTTAGCGGGGGGTTTTAATGCCGGGGAGCTGTTTTTT.

This sequence joins TRBV5-5 and TRBJ2-1; possible D gene TRBD1, 5 bases. The V and J ends lost 0 bases and 7 bases respectively, with 11 bases between them. Germline values: CDR1 SGHKS, CDR2 YYEKEE (reference sequence). The length of the CDR3 is 14 residues. The CDR3 protein is CASSLGPGWNEQFF. CDR3 bases: TGTGCCAGCAGCTTGGGGCCAGGGTGGAATGAGCAGTTCTTC.

V and J are TRBV5-1 and TRBJ1-4, with 9 bases fitting TRBD1. This CDR3 spans 15 amino acids. V shed 3 bases and J 13 bases; nucleotides not matched to a gene: 13. Looked up from germline, CDR1 is SGHRS and CDR2 is YFSETQ. DNA of the CDR3: TGCGCCAGCAGCTCCGGACAGGGGAGTAGCGGAGGACTGTTTTTT. The encoded protein is CASSSGQGSSGGLFF.

This clone is categorized as medium-sized. The genes are TRBV6-1 and TRBJ1-3, with a tentative D call TRBD1 (5 bases). Germline V gene sequence: CDR1 MNHNS, CDR2 SASEGT. Trimming left V 3 bases short and J 0 bases short, with 9 bases between. This CDR3 spans 15 amino acids. The CDR3 DNA reads TGTGCCAGCAGTGAGCAGGGAAGCTCTGGAAACACCATATATTTT. It yields the protein CASSEQGSSGNTIYF.

This chain connects TRBV7-3 to TRBJ2-1, with a tentative D call TRBD2 (6 bases). This CDR3 has 15 residues. V shed 2 bases and J shed 5 bases, with 13 bases lying between them. Germline V gene sequence: CDR1 SGHTA, CDR2 FQGTGA. DNA for the CDR3: TGTGCCAGCAGCTTAGGGGGGTTAAGGCACAATGAGCAGTTCTTC. Translating gives CASSLGGLRHNEQFF.

The CDR3: CASTLLGQGVSGYTF. CDR3 nucleotide sequence: TGTGCCAGCACCCTCCTTGGACAGGGGGTGTCTGGCTACACCTTC. The rearrangement uses TRBV6-5 and TRBJ1-2; 10 bases are shared with TRBD1. Per the germline V gene, CDR1 is MNHEY and CDR2 is SVGAGI. This CDR3 has 15 amino acids. Trimming at V came to 7 bases and at J to 7 bases, leaving 12 bases not matched to a gene.

This sequence joins TRBV7-5 and TRBJ2-3; the table's D call, TRBD2, was not checked against the DNA. TRBV7-5 is noted as a pseudogene. The CDR3 is made up of 12 amino acids. This CDR3 reads CARSLGGRGQYF. The CDR3 region has the DNA TGTGCCAGAAGCTTAGGAGGGAGGGGGCAGTATTTT.

The rearrangement uses TRBV10-3 and TRBJ2-3; D may be TRBD1 (5 bases). Trimming pared 5 bases from V and 3 bases from J, leaving 12 bases between. The CDR3 has 14 residues. Per the germline V gene, CDR1 is ENHRY and CDR2 is SYGVKD. This chain's CDR3 is CAISKTELTDTQYF. The DNA of the CDR3 is TGTGCCATCAGTAAGACAGAACTAACAGATACGCAGTATTTT.

The CDR3 sequence: CAIRQNPYNEQFF. CDR3 DNA sequence: TGTGCCATTCGACAGAACCCCTACAATGAGCAGTTCTTC. The rearrangement links TRBV27 to TRBJ2-1; maybe TRBD1 (5 bases). Germline lookup yields CDR1 MNHEY and CDR2 SMNVEV (reference sequence). Trimming removed 10 bases at V and 2 bases at J, with 12 bases between. The CDR3 is made up of 13 amino acids.

The DNA of the CDR3 is TGTGCCACCAGCAGAGCGGGGACAGGGGGCAACACTGAAGCTTTCTTT. Translating gives CATSRAGTGGNTEAFF. This chain uses TRBV15 with TRBJ1-1, with TRBD1 matching 12 bases. Germline-derived CDR1 and CDR2 are LNHNV and YYDKDF (reference sequence). With V trimmed by 1 base and J by 2 bases, 2 bases remained unmatched. The CDR3 length is 16 residues.

This sequence joins TRBV4-1 and TRBJ2-3; D perhaps matches TRBD2 (5 bases). The ends were cut back, 5 bases at V and 7 bases at J, with 19 bases in the middle. The V gene's germline CDR1 is MGHRA and CDR2 YSYEKL. This CDR3 has 15 amino acids. The CDR3 reads CASSYSRDSIHTQYF. The CDR3 nucleotides read TGCGCCAGCAGCTATTCGAGGGATTCTATACATACGCAGTATTTT.

V and J are TRBV4-1 and TRBJ1-2; D remains unclear. Looked up from germline, CDR1 is MGHRA and CDR2 is YSYEKL. V lost 5 bases and J 3 bases, leaving 16 bases between the germline ends. This CDR3 comprises 15 residues. The CDR3 DNA sequence: TGCGCCAGCAGCATCAGACCGTCAGAGGACTATGGCTACACCTTC. As protein: CASSIRPSEDYGYTF.

The gene calls are TRBV7-8 and TRBJ2-3; 9 bases map to TRBD1. The CDR3 runs to 16 residues. Per germline, CDR1 SGHVS and CDR2 FQNEAQ. Trimming removed 7 bases from V and 0 bases from J; junction bases left unmatched: 8. CDR3 amino acids: CASTPGQGRSTDTQYF. The DNA of the CDR3 is TGTGCCAGCACCCCGGGACAGGGAAGAAGCACAGATACGCAGTATTTT.

This clone was counted only a few times. V gene TRBV11-2 combines with J gene TRBJ2-1, with TRBD2 identical over 7 bases. There are 15 residues in the CDR3. The junction had 3 bases not matched to a gene; V was cut back by 4 bases and J by 0 bases. Per germline, CDR1 SGHAT and CDR2 FQNNGV. The CDR3 DNA sequence: TGTGCCAGCAGCTCAGCGGGGAGCTCCTACAATGAGCAGTTCTTC. It encodes CASSSAGSSYNEQFF.

Comment on this clone: Other DNA sequences of this sample code for an identical CDR3. CDR3 nucleotides: TGTGCCAGCAGCGTAGCATCGGGAGGAGGGGAGACCCAGTACTTC. It translates to CASSVASGGGETQYF. V gene TRBV9 combines with J gene TRBJ2-5; 7 positions match TRBD2. Looked up from germline, CDR1 is SGDLS and CDR2 is YYNGEE. The length of the CDR3 is 15 residues. V lost 0 bases to trimming and J lost 5 bases; unmatched junction nucleotides: 7.